The sequence of this T cell receptor (beta chain) was determined in a study of regulatory T cells in long-lasting Graves disease. Study information: Newly diagnosed Graves' patients had under 3 months of antithyroid drugs. Study-level points and caveats: Persistent disease favored TRBV28, TRBJ1-2 and TRBJ2-5.

The time point denotes: newly diagnosed GD, antithyroid drugs for less than 3 months. The authors made the TCR library using RNA they extracted from PBMCs. Trimming took 2 bases from V and 7 from J, leaving 9 bases between them. Germline lookup yields CDR1 GTSNPN and CDR2 SVGIG (reference sequence). The CDR3 loop spans 13 amino acids. Arm-PCR of CDR3 regions and iRepertoire HTBI primers were used to build TCR beta libraries. TCRdb called the multiplex PCR reads again in MiXCR, with one record for every CDR3 protein. This table has 530,000 or so distinct CDR3 sequences, about 16% appearing once. For this clonotype: Its antigen is undetermined.

These data also formed part of another study, on T cells in Graves' hyperthyroidism and ophthalmopathy. That work adds: Clinical symptoms, serum thyroxine, TRAb, thyroid ultrasound and orbital computed tomography informed diagnoses.

The V and J genes are TRBV30 and TRBJ1-6; D is unclear. This sample comprised peripheral blood mononuclear cells (PBMCs), obtained at new diagnosis, from a patient treated with antithyroid drugs. The TCR originated in a man in his late teens or twenties with Graves disease. The CDR3 is CAWSRRSNSPLHF. For the CDR3, the DNA is TGTGCCTGGAGTCGGCGGAGCAATTCACCCCTCCACTTT.